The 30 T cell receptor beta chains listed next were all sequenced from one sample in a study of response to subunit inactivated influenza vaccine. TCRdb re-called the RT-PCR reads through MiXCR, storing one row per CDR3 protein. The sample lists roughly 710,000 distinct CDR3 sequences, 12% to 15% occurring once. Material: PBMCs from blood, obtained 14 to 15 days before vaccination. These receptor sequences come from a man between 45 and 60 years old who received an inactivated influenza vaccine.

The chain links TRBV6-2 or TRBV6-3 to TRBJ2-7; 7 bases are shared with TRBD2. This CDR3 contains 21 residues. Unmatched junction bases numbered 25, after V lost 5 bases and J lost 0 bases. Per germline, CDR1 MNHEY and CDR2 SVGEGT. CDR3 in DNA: TGTGCCAGCAGTCCGGACCTGGGGGGGGAGGCTGGAGGGACTTTCTCCTACGAGCAGTACTTC. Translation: CASSPDLGGEAGGTFSYEQYF.

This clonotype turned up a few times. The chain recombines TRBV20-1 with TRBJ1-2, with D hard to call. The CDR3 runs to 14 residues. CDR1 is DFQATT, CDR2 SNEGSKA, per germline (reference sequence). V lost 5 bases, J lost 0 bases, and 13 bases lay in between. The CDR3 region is CSALTDGTNYGYTF. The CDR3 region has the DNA TGCAGTGCTTTGACGGACGGTACTAACTATGGCTACACCTTC.

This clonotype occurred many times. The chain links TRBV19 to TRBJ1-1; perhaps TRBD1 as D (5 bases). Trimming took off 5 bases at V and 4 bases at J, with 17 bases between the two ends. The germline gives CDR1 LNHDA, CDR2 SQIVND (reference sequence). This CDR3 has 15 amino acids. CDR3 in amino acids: CASSERGSSGTEAFF. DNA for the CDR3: TGTGCCAGTAGTGAACGGGGCTCAAGCGGCACTGAAGCTTTCTTT.

The CDR3 reads CASSLSAGIYEQYF. The CDR3 coding sequence is TGTGCCAGCAGTTTATCGGCAGGTATTTACGAGCAGTACTTC. The J gene is TRBJ2-7, the V gene TRBV27; D remains ambiguous. Germline lookup yields CDR1 MNHEY and CDR2 SMNVEV (reference sequence). The CDR3 spans 14 residues. Trimming left V 0 bases short and J 4 bases short, with 10 bases between.

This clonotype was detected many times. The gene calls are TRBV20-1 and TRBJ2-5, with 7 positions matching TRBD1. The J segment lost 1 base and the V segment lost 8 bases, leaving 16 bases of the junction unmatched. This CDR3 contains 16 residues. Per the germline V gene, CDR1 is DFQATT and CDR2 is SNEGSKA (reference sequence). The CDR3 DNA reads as TGCAGTTGCCCTGAATCCGACAGGGAGACCCAAGAGACCCAGTACTTC. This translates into CSCPESDRETQETQYF.

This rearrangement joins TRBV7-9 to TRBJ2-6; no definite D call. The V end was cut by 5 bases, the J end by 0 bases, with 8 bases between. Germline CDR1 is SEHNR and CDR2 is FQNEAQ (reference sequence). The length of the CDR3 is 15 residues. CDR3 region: CASSKWVSGANVLTF. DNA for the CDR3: TGTGCCAGCAGCAAGTGGGTCTCTGGGGCCAACGTCCTGACTTTC.

CDR3 sequence reads: CASSLGQIGELFF. The DNA for the CDR3 is TGTGCCAGCAGCCTAGGACAGATTGGGGAGCTGTTTTTT. The rearrangement uses TRBV3-1 and TRBJ2-2, with D tentatively TRBD1 (6 bases). V dropped 4 bases and J dropped 8 bases, with 11 bases sitting between them. The CDR3 sequence is 13 residues long. CDR1 and CDR2 from the germline V gene are LGHDT and YNNKEL (reference sequence).

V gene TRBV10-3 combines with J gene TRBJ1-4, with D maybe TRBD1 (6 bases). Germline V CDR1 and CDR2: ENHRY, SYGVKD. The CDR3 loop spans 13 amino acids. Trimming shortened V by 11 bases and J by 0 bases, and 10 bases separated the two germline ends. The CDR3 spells CAAGTSTNEKLFF. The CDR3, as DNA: TGTGCCGCCGGGACATCAACTAATGAAAAACTGTTTTTT.

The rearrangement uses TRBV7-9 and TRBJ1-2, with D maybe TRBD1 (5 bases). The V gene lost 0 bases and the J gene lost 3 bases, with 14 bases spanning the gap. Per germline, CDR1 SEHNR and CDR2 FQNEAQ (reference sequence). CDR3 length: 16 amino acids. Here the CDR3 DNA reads TGTGCCAGCAGCTTAGCGCTCGGGGCTTTGGACTATGGCTACACCTTC. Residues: CASSLALGALDYGYTF.

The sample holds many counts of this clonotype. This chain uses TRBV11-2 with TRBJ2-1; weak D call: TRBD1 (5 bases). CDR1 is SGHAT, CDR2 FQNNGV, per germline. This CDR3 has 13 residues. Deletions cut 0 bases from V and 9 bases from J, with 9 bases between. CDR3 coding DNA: TGTGCCAGCAGCTTAGAAGGGGCGGCTGAGCAGTTCTTC. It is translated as CASSLEGAAEQFF.

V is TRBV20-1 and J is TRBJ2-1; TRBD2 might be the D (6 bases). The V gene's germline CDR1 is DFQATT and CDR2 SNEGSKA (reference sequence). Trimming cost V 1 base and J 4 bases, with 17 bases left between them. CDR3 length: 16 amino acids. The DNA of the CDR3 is TGCAGTGCTAGAGGGGTTAGCGGAACAACTTACAATGAGCAGTTCTTC. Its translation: CSARGVSGTTYNEQFF.

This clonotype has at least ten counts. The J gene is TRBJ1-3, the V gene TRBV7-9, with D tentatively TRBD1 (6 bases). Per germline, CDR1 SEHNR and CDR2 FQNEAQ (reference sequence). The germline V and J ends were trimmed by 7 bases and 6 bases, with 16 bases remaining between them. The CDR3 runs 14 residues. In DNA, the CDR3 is TGTGCCAGCACCGTTCGGACAGCGCAAAACACCATATATTTT. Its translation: CASTVRTAQNTIYF. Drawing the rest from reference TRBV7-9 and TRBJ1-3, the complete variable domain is DTGVSQNPRHKITKRGQNVTFRCDPISEHNRLYWYRQTLGQGPEFLTYFQNEAQLEKSRLLSDRFSAERPKGSFSTLEIQRTEQGDSAMYLCASTVRTAQNTIYFGEGSWLTVV.

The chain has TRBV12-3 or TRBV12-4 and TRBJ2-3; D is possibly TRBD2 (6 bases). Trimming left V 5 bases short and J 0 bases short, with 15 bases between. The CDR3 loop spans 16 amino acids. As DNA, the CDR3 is TGTGCCAGCAGTCTTCCTAGTAGCGGCAGCACAGATACGCAGTATTTT. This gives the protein CASSLPSSGSTDTQYF.

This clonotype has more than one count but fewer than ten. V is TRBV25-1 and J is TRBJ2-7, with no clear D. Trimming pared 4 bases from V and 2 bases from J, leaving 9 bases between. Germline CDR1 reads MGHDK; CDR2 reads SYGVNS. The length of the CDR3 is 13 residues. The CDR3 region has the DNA TGTGCCAGCAGTGGAACACTTGCCTACGAGCAGTACTTC. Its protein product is CASSGTLAYEQYF.

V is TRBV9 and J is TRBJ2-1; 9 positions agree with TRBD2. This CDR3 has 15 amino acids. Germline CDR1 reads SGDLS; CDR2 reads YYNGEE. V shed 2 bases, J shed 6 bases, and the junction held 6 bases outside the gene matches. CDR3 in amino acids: CASSVGTSPSNEQFF. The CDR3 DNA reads TGTGCCAGCAGCGTCGGGACTAGCCCGAGCAATGAGCAGTTCTTC.

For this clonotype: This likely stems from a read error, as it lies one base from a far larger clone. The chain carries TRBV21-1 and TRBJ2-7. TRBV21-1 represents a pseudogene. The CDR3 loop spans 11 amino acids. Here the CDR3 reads CASSIFYEQYF. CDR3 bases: TGTGCCAGCAGCATATTCTACGAGCAGTACTTC.

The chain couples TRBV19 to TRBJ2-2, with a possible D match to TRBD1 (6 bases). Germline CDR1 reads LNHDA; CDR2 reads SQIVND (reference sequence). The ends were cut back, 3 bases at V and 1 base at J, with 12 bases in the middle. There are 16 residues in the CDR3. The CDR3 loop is CASSMTGTQNTGELFF. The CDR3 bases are TGTGCCAGTAGTATGACCGGGACACAGAACACCGGGGAGCTGTTTTTT. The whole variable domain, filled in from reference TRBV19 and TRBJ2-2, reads DGGITQSPKYLFRKEGQNVTLSCEQNLNHDAMYWYRQDPGQGLRLIYYSQIVNDFQKGDIAEGYSVSREKKESFPLTVTSAQKNPTAFYLCASSMTGTQNTGELFFGEGSRLTVL.

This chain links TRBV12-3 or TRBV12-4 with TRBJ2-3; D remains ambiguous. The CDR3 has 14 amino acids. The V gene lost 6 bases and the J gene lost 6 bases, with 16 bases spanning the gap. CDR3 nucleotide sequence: TGTGCCAGCAGCGTTGGCCAGGACCCCGATACGCAGTATTTT. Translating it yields CASSVGQDPDTQYF.

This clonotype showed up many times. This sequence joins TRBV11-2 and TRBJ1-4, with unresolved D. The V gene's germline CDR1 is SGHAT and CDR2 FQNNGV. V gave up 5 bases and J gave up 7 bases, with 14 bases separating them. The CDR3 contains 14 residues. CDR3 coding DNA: TGTGCCAGCAGCCTCTCCACCGGAGGTGAAAAACTGTTTTTT. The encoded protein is CASSLSTGGEKLFF.

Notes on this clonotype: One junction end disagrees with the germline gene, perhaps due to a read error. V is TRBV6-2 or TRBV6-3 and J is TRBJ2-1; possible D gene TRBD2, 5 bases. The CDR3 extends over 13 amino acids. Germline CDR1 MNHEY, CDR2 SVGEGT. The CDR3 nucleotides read TGTGCCAGCAGTTACCAGCGGCCCAATGAGGAGTTCTTC. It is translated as CASSYQRPNEEFF.

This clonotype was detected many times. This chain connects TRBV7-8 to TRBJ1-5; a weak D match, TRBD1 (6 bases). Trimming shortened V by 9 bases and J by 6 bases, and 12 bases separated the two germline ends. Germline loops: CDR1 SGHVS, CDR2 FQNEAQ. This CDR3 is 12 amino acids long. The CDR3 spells CASRGAGQPQHF. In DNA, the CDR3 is TGTGCCAGTAGGGGGGCGGGTCAGCCCCAGCATTTT. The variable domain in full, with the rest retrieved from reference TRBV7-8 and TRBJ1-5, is GAGVSQSPRYKVAKRGQDVALRCDPISGHVSLFWYQQALGQGPEFLTYFQNEAQLDKSGLPSDRFFAERPEGSVSTLKIQRTQQEDSAVYLCASRGAGQPQHFGDGTRLSIL.

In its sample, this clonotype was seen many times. CDR3 in amino acids: CASSPRGGSGNTIYF. CDR3 nucleotide sequence: TGTGCCAGCAGCCCGAGGGGGGGCTCTGGAAACACCATATATTTT. The V call is TRBV9, the J call TRBJ1-3; the D gene is possibly TRBD1 (6 bases). The CDR3 consists of 15 residues. The V end was cut by 4 bases, the J end by 0 bases, with 11 bases between. Germline CDR1 is SGDLS and CDR2 is YYNGEE.

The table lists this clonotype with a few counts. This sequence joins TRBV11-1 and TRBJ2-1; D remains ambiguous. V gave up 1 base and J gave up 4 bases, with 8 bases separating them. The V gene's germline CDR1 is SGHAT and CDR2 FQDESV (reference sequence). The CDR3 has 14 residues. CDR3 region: CASSLGPEYNEQFF. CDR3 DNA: TGTGCCAGCAGCTTAGGTCCAGAGTACAATGAGCAGTTCTTC. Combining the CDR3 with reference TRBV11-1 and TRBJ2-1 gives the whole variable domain EAEVAQSPRYKITEKSQAVAFWCDPISGHATLYWYRQILGQGPELLVQFQDESVVDDSQLPKDRFSAERLKGVDSTLKIQPAELGDSAMYLCASSLGPEYNEQFFGPGTRLTVL.

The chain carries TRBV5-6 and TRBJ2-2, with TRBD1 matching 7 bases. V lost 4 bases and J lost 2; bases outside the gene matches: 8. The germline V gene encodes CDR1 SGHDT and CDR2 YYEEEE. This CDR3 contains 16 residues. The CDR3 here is CASSGLGQINTGELFF. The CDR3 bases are TGTGCCAGCAGCGGCTTGGGACAGATAAACACCGGGGAGCTGTTTTTT. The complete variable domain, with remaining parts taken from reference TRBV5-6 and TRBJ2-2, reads DAGVTQSPTHLIKTRGQQVTLRCSPKSGHDTVSWYQQALGQGPQFIFQYYEEEERQRGNFPDRFSGHQFPNYSSELNVNALLLGDSALYLCASSGLGQINTGELFFGEGSRLTVL.

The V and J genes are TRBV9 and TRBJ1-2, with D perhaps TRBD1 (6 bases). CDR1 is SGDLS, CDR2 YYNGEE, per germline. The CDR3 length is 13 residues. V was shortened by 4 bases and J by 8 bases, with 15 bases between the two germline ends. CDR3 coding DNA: TGTGCCAGCAGCACCCATTACAGGGAGGGCTACACCTTC. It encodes CASSTHYREGYTF. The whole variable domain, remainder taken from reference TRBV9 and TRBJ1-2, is DSGVTQTPKHLITATGQRVTLRCSPRSGDLSVYWYQQSLDQGLQFLIQYYNGEERAKGNILERFSAQQFPDLHSELNLSSLELGDSALYFCASSTHYREGYTFGSGTRLTVV.

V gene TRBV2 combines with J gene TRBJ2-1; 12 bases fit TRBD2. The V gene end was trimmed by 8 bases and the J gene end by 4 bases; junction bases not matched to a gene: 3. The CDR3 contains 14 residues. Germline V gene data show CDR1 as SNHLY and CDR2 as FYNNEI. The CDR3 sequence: CASGGTSGYNEQFF. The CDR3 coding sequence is TGTGCCAGCGGAGGGACTAGCGGGTACAATGAGCAGTTCTTC.

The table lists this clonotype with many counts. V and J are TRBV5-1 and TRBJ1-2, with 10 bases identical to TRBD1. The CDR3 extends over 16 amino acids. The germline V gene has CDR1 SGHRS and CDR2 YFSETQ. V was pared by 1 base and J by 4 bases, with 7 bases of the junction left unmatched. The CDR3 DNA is TGCGCCAGCAGCTTGTTACCGGGACAGGGGACCTATGGCTACACCTTC. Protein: CASSLLPGQGTYGYTF.

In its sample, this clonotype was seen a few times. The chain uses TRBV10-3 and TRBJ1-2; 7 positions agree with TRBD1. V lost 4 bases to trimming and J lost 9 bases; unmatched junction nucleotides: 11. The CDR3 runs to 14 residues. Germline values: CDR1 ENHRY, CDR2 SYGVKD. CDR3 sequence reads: CAISATGTDDSYTF. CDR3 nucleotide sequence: TGTGCCATCAGTGCGACCGGGACAGATGATAGCTACACCTTC.

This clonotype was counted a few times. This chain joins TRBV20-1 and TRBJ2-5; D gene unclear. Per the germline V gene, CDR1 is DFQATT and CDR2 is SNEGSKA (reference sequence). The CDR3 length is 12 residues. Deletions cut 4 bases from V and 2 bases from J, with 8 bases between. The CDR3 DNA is TGCAGTGCTACGGACGGACAAGAGACCCAGTACTTC. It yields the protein CSATDGQETQYF.

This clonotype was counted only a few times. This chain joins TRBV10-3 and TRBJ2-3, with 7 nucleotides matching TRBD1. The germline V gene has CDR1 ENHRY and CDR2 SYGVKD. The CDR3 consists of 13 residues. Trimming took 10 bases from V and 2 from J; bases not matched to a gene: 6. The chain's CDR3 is CATSGTATDTQYF. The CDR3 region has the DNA TGTGCCACCTCCGGGACAGCCACAGATACGCAGTATTTT.